A selection of T cell receptor beta chains follows, all from one sample in a study of T cell repertoires in cytomegalovirus infection. Via MiXCR, TCRdb re-called the reads, giving one row per CDR3 protein. The table has some 230,000 distinct CDR3 sequences, 20% to 25% seen once; the top ten hold roughly 18%. The sample comprised CD8+ T cells from PBMCs. The receptors were gathered from a human donor in good health (CMV status not recorded). Some clones in this sample may be carry-over from other donors' samples. The CDR3 runs from the conserved cysteine through the conserved F or W. Each record gives: clone size, D gene, J gene, V gene, CDR3 DNA, CDR3 protein. The D gene is left open where the match is weak. Rows give clone size only sometimes, using once, few, many, or a class for an expanded clone.

many,NA,TRBJ2-7,TRBV27,TGTGCCAGCAGCCCGGGTTATGGGGGCGAGCAGTACTTC,CASSPGYGGEQYF
NA,NA,TRBJ2-7,TRBV7-2,TGTGCCAGCAGCTTAATAGGGTTGGACGAGCAGTACTTC,CASSLIGLDEQYF
NA,NA,TRBJ2-6,TRBV15,TGTGCCACCAGCAGTATCGCGGGACTGGGAAGCTCTGGGGCCAACGTCCTGACTTTC,CATSSIAGLGSSGANVLTF
few,NA,TRBJ2-7,TRBV20-1,TGCAGTGCCCTAGATTGGGGCCACGAGCAGTACTTC,CSALDWGHEQYF
many,NA,TRBJ2-7,TRBV6-5,TGTGCCAGCAGTTACTCCGGGGGCAGCTACGAGCAGTACTTC,CASSYSGGSYEQYF
few,NA,TRBJ1-5,TRBV6-6,TGTGCCAGCAGTATCGCCGGGACGAGCAATCAGCCCCAGCATTTT,CASSIAGTSNQPQHF
NA,TRBD2,TRBJ2-5,TRBV20-1,TGCAGTGCTAGAGGGGAGCGGGGGACCGAGGAGACCCAGTACTTC,CSARGERGTEETQYF
many,NA,TRBJ2-7,TRBV6-6,TGTGCCAGCAGTTATTCCATTTCCTACGAGCAGTACTTC,CASSYSISYEQYF
NA,NA,TRBJ2-6,TRBV28,TGTGCCGTACGTGACAGTTCTGGGGCCAACGTCCTGACTTTC,CAVRDSSGANVLTF
NA,NA,TRBJ1-1,TRBV6-5,TGTGCCAGCGGCAACAGGTGGGATACTGAAGCTTTCTTT,CASGNRWDTEAFF
NA,NA,TRBJ1-2,TRBV25-1,TGTGCCAGCGAGGGATCGGGTGTTGGCTACACCTTC,CASEGSGVGYTF
NA,NA,TRBJ2-1,TRBV7-9,TGTGCCAGCAGCCTGGGACCCCAGCAGTTCTTC,CASSLGPQQFF
NA,NA,TRBJ2-7,TRBV7-8,TGTGCCAGCAGCTCCTCCCGCGCCTACGAGCAGTACTTC,CASSSSRAYEQYF
NA,TRBD2,TRBJ2-2,TRBV2,TGTGCCAGCAGTGCAAGGGAGGGGAACACCGGGGAGCTGTTTTTT,CASSAREGNTGELFF
NA,NA,TRBJ2-7,TRBV19,TGTGCCAGTAGTATGGGGGACCCGTCATTCTACGAGCAGTACTTC,CASSMGDPSFYEQYF
many,TRBD1,TRBJ2-1,TRBV11-3,TGTGCCAGCAGCTTAGGCGGGACAGGGATCTATGAGCAGTTCTTC,CASSLGGTGIYEQFF
NA,TRBD1,TRBJ1-3,TRBV28,TGTGCCAGCAGTTTACGACAGGGTGCTGGAAACACCATATATTTT,CASSLRQGAGNTIYF
NA,TRBD2,TRBJ2-1,TRBV7-3,TGTGCCAGCAGCACAGCGGGGGGGCCAGATGAGCAGTTCTTC,CASSTAGGPDEQFF
few,NA,TRBJ2-3,TRBV29-1,TGCAGCGTTGCCTGGTCTATGGGGGATACGCAGTATTTT,CSVAWSMGDTQYF
NA,NA,TRBJ1-6,TRBV12-3/TRBV12-4,TGTGCCAGCAGTTTACCAGGGACCTATAATTCACCCCTCCACTTT,CASSLPGTYNSPLHF
NA,TRBD2,TRBJ2-1,TRBV29-1,TGCAGCGTGGTCGGCCGCGGGGGGGCCTACAATGAGCAGTTCTTC,CSVVGRGGAYNEQFF
NA,NA,TRBJ1-5,TRBV20-1,TGCAGTGCTAGATTACTATTGGGGAGAAATAGCAATCAGCCCCAGCATTTT,CSARLLLGRNSNQPQHF
NA,NA,TRBJ2-5,TRBV7-9,TGTGCCAGCAGCACCCAAGGGAAGAGGGAGACCCAGTACTTC,CASSTQGKRETQYF
NA,TRBD1,TRBJ1-5,TRBV28,TGTGCCAACAGTTTTTCGGAGGGTCCAGGGGGTCAGCCCCAGCATTTT,CANSFSEGPGGQPQHF
many,TRBD2,TRBJ2-3,TRBV7-6,TGTGCCAGCAGCCCGGGACTAGCGGGGGGTACAGATACGCAGTATTTT,CASSPGLAGGTDTQYF
few,TRBD2,TRBJ2-1,TRBV9,TGTGCCAGCAGCGTTGGACTAGTTCCTGAGCAGTTCTTC,CASSVGLVPEQFF
many,TRBD2,TRBJ2-1,TRBV10-3,TGTGCCATCAGTGGAACTAGCGGATACAATGAGCAGTTCTTC,CAISGTSGYNEQFF
NA,TRBD2,TRBJ2-1,TRBV12-3/TRBV12-4,TGTGCCAGCAGTTTAAGAGCTAGCGGGGGGCCGAGCTCCTACAATGAGCAGTTCTTC,CASSLRASGGPSSYNEQFF
few,NA,TRBJ2-7,TRBV29-1,TGCAGCGTTGAAGGTGCAACAGCCTACGAGCAGTACTTC,CSVEGATAYEQYF
NA,NA,TRBJ2-5,TRBV9,TGTGCCAGCAGCGACGAAGTATTCGAGACCCAGTACTTC,CASSDEVFETQYF
few,TRBD1,TRBJ2-2,TRBV7-8,TGTGCCAGCAGCCCCTGGGAGGGACAGGGGGCTATACCGAACACCGGGGAGCTGTTTTTT,CASSPWEGQGAIPNTGELFF
few,TRBD2,TRBJ2-1,TRBV2,TGTGCCAGCAGTGAAAGCCGCCTTCTAGCGGGGGATTACAATGAGCAGTTCTTC,CASSESRLLAGDYNEQFF
NA,TRBD1,TRBJ2-7,TRBV18,TGTGCCAGCTCAGTCCGGGACAGGTTCTACGAGCAGTACTTC,CASSVRDRFYEQYF
NA,TRBD1,TRBJ2-7,TRBV28,TGTGCCAGCAGTTTCGCCAGGGGGTACGAGCAGTACTTC,CASSFARGYEQYF
few,TRBD1,TRBJ2-7,TRBV20-1,TGCAGTGCTAGAGATTTTCAGCCTTCGGGGACAGGGGGCTACGAGCAGTACTTC,CSARDFQPSGTGGYEQYF
NA,NA,TRBJ2-3,TRBV6-2/TRBV6-3,TGTGCCAGCAGTTACCGGGAGCAACTCGCCACAGATACGCAGTATTTT,CASSYREQLATDTQYF
NA,NA,TRBJ1-2,TRBV25-1,TGTGCCAGCAGTGAAACCCCCAATGGCTACACCTTC,CASSETPNGYTF
NA,NA,TRBJ2-7,TRBV2,TGTGCCAGCAGTTCGGCCCTGGGTCTTCCTAACGAGCAGTACTTC,CASSSALGLPNEQYF
many,NA,TRBJ1-6,TRBV6-1,TGTGCCAGCAGTGAGACAGGCGACTCGTCACCCCTCCACTTT,CASSETGDSSPLHF
few,NA,TRBJ2-1,TRBV7-6,TGTGCCAGCAGCTCCGAGTACAATGAGCAGTTCTTC,CASSSEYNEQFF
NA,TRBD1,TRBJ1-1,TRBV6-6,TGTGCCAGCAGTTACTCGTCAGGGACAGGGGGTAGGGCTGAAGCTTTCTTT,CASSYSSGTGGRAEAFF
few,NA,TRBJ2-7,TRBV12-3/TRBV12-4,TGTGCCAGCAGTTTAAGACGGTTCTACGAGCAGTACTTC,CASSLRRFYEQYF
many,NA,TRBJ2-7,TRBV7-9,TGTGCCAGCAGCCCCAGGTGGGGGGGCAGCGAGCAGTACTTC,CASSPRWGGSEQYF
many,NA,TRBJ1-1,TRBV7-6,TGTGCCAGCAGCTTAACGGAATCGAACACTGAAGCTTTCTTT,CASSLTESNTEAFF
NA,NA,TRBJ2-7,TRBV20-1,TGCAGTGCTAGGACAGCCTTCTCCTACGAGCAGTACTTC,CSARTAFSYEQYF
NA,NA,TRBJ2-5,TRBV2,TGTGCCAGCAGTGAGAGATGGTCCCAAGAGACCCAGTACTTC,CASSERWSQETQYF
NA,NA,TRBJ2-1,TRBV9,TGTGCCAGCAGCGTAGCCCCCTTGAGGCAGGACTACAATGAGCAGTTCTTC,CASSVAPLRQDYNEQFF
NA,NA,TRBJ1-1,TRBV28,TGTGCCAGCAGTTTCACCGGGATTAACACTGAAGCTTTCTTT,CASSFTGINTEAFF
NA,NA,TRBJ2-3,TRBV20-1,TGCAGTGCTACCATGGGGGAGGGGGCAAGTACAGATACGCAGTATTTT,CSATMGEGASTDTQYF
many,NA,TRBJ2-2,TRBV10-3,TGTGCCATCAGTGATCTACTAGTAAACACCGGGGAGCTGTTTTTT,CAISDLLVNTGELFF